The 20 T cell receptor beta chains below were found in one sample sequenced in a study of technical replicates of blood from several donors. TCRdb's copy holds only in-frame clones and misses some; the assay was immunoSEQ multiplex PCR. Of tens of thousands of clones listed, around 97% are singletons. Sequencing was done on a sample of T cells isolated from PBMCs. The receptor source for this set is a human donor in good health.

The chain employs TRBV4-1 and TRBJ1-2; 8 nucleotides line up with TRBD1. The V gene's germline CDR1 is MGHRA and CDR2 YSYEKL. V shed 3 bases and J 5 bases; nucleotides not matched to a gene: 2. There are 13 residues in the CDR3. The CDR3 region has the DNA TGCGCCAGCAGCCACGGGACAGGATATGGCTACACCTTC. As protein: CASSHGTGYGYTF.

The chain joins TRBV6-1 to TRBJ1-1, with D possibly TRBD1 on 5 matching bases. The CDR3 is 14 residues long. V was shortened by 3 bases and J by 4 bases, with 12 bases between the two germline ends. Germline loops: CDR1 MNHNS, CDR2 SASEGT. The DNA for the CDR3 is TGTGCCAGCAGTGAGGGGTTAAGGGGCACTGAAGCTTTCTTT. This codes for CASSEGLRGTEAFF.

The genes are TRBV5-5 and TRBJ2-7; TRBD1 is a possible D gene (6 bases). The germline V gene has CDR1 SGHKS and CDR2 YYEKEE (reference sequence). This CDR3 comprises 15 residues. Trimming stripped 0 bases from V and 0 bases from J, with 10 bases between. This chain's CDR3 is CASSLGRGSSYEQYF. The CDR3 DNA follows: TGTGCCAGCAGCTTGGGAAGGGGGAGCTCCTACGAGCAGTACTTC.

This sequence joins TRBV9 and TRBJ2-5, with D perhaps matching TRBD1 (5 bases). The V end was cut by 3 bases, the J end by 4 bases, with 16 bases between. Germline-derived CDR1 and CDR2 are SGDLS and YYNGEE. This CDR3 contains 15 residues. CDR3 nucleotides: TGTGCCAGCAGCGAGGGGATTGTTATTGCAGAGACCCAGTACTTC. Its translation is CASSEGIVIAETQYF.

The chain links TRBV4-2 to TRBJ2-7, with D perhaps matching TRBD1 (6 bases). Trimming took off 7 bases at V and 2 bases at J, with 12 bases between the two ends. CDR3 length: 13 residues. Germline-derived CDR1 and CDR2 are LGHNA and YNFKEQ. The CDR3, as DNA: TGTGCCAGCACTGGGGGCATCACCTACGAGCAGTACTTC. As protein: CASTGGITYEQYF.

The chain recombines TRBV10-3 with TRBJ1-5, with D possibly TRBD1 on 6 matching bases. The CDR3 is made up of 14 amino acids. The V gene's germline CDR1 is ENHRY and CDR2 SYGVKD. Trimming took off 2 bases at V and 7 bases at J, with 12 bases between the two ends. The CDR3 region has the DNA TGTGCCATCAGTGAGACTATGGACAGACAGCCCCAGCATTTT. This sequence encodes CAISETMDRQPQHF.

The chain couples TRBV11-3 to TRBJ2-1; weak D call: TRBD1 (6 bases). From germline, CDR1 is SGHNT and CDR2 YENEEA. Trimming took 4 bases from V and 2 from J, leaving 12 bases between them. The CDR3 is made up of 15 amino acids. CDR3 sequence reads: CASSSYRDPYNEQFF. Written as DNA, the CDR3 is TGTGCCAGCAGCTCTTACAGGGACCCCTACAATGAGCAGTTCTTC.

The CDR3 nucleotides read TGTGCCAGTACCCAACTAGCGGGAACCACAGATACGCAGTATTTT. Residues: CASTQLAGTTDTQYF. The chain has TRBV19 and TRBJ2-3; 10 positions agree with TRBD2. The CDR3 is 15 residues long. CDR1 LNHDA and CDR2 SQIVND come from the germline V gene (reference sequence). The J segment lost 2 bases and the V segment lost 7 bases, leaving 6 bases of the junction unmatched.

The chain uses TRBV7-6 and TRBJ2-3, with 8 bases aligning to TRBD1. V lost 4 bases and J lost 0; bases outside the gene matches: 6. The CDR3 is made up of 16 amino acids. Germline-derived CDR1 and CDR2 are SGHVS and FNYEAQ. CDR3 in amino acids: CASSSHRDRSTDTQYF. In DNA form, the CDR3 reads TGTGCCAGCAGCTCGCACCGGGACAGGAGCACAGATACGCAGTATTTT.

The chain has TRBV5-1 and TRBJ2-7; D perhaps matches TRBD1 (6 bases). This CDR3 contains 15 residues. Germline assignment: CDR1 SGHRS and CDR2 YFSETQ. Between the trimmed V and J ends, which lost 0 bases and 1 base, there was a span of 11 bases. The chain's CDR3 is CASSLETGNSYEQYF. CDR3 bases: TGCGCCAGCAGCTTGGAAACAGGGAATTCCTACGAGCAGTACTTC.

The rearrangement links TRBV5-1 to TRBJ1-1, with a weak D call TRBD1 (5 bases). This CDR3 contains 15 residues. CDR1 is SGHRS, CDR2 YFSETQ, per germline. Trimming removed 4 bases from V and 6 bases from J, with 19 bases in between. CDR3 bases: TGCGCCAGCAGCCCCGGGGGTAGGGATTTCTCTGAAGCTTTCTTT. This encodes CASSPGGRDFSEAFF.

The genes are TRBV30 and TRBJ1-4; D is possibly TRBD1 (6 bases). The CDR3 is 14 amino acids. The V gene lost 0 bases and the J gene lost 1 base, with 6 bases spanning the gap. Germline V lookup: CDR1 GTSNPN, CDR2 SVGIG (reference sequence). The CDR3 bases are TGTGCCTGGAGTGTAGGGGGAACTAATGAAAAACTGTTTTTT. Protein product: CAWSVGGTNEKLFF.

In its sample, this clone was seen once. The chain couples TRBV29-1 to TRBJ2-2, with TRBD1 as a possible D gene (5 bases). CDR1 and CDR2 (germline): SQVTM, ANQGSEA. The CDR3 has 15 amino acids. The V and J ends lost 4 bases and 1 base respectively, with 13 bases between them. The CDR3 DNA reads TGCAGCGTTGCAGGGCAGGGCTTGAACACCGGGGAGCTGTTTTTT. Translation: CSVAGQGLNTGELFF.

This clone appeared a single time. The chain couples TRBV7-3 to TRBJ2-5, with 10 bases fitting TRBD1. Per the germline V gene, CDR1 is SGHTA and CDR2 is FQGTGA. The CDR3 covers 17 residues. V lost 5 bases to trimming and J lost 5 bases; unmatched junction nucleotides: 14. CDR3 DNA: TGTGCCAGCAGCACCGGGACAGGGGAAAGTGATGCGGAGACCCAGTACTTC. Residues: CASSTGTGESDAETQYF.

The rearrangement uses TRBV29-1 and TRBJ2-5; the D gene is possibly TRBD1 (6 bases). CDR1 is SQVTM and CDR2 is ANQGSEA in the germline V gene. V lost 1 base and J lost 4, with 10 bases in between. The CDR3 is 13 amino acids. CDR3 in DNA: TGCAGCGTTGAAGGACAGGTAGGAGAGACCCAGTACTTC. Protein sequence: CSVEGQVGETQYF. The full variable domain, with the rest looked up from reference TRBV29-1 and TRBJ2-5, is SAVISQKPSRDICQRGTSLTIQCQVDSQVTMMFWYRQQPGQSLTLIATANQGSEATYESGFVIDKFPISRPNLTFSTLTVSNMSPEDSSIYLCSVEGQVGETQYFGPGTRLLVL.

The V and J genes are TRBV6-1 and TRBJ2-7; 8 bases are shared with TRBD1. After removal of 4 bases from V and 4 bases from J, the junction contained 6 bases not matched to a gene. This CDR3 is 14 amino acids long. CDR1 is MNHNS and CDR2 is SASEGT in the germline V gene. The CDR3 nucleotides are TGTGCCAGCAGTGGGACAGGGTTTGGGTACGAGCAGTACTTC. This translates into CASSGTGFGYEQYF.

The CDR3 coding sequence is TGTGCCAGCAGCTTAGGTCTACTAGCGACCGAGCAGTACTTC. Translated: CASSLGLLATEQYF. The chain couples TRBV11-2 to TRBJ2-7, with TRBD2 identical over 7 bases. CDR1 and CDR2 from the germline V gene are SGHAT and FQNNGV. The CDR3 has 14 residues. V gave up 1 base and J gave up 6 bases; unmatched junction bases: 6.

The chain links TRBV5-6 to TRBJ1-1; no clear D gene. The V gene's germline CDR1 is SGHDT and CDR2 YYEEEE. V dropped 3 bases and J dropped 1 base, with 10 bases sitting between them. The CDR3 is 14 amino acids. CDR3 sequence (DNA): TGTGCCAGCAGCTCCCTCGGGAGGAACACTGAAGCTTTCTTT. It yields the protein CASSSLGRNTEAFF. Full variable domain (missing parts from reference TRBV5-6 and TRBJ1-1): DAGVTQSPTHLIKTRGQQVTLRCSPKSGHDTVSWYQQALGQGPQFIFQYYEEEERQRGNFPDRFSGHQFPNYSSELNVNALLLGDSALYLCASSSLGRNTEAFFGQGTRLTVV.

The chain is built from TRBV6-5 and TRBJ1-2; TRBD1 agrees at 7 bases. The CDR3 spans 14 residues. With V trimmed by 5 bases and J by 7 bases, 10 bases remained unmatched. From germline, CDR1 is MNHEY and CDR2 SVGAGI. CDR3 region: CASSRLQGEGGYTF. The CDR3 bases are TGTGCCAGCAGTCGATTGCAGGGGGAAGGTGGCTACACCTTC.

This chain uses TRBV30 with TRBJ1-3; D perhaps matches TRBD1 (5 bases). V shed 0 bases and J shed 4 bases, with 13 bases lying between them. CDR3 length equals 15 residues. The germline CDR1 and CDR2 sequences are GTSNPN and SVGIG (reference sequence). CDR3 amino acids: CAWSVSLGPGNTIYF. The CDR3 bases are TGTGCCTGGAGTGTCTCTCTGGGGCCAGGAAACACCATATATTTT.